This T cell receptor (beta chain) was captured by sequencing in a study of memory CD4+ T cells and cytomegalovirus serostatus. Study overall: This sample comes from healthy Belgian adults, roughly nine CMV seropositive, under 25 seronegative. Notes on the study in general: About 40% of the roughly 160 known CMV-associated TCRbeta sequences appeared in CD4+ memory. CMV serostatus prediction reached median AUC around 0.95, or 0.9 with US-trained model.

Produced via immunoSEQ multiplex PCR; TCRdb's table is partial and in-frame only. The repertoire holds 30,000 to 50,000 clones, with roughly four fifths as singletons. This clone was seen only a few times. Its antigen is as yet unknown. Single viable CD3+CD4+CD8-CD45RO+ cells were sorted as the memory CD4+ T cells. Serostatus was set by detecting CMV pp150, pp28, p38, p52 IgG. The V segment lost 8 bases and the J segment 3 bases; nucleotides outside the gene matches: 4. Germline V lookup: CDR1 SQVTM, CDR2 ANQGSEA. CDR3 length equals 12 residues. Material: memory CD4+ T cells from blood. The chain has TRBV29-1 and TRBJ2-1, with 7 bases that match TRBD1. The receptor comes from an adult in good health and CMV-seronegative. The CDR3 sequence: CSFGDSYNEQFF. The CDR3 DNA is TGCAGCTTTGGGGACAGCTACAATGAGCAGTTCTTC.